This TCR beta chain was sequenced for a study of neurological immune-mediated disorders. V was shortened by 5 bases and J by 6 bases, with 10 bases between the two germline ends. The CDR3 sequence is 13 residues long. Germline V lookup: CDR1 SGHTA, CDR2 FQGTGA. TCRdb itself ran the 5' RACE reads through MiXCR, one entry per CDR3 protein. Here the sample spans tens of thousands of distinct CDR3 sequences, roughly 15% being singletons. This clonotype was recorded many times. J is TRBJ2-2 and V is TRBV7-3; possible D gene TRBD2, 6 bases. Source material: PBMCs. The TCR sequence derives from a woman between 50 and 59 years old with HTLV-1-associated myelopathy (HAM/TSP). CDR3 in amino acids: CASSPAGSGELFF. The CDR3 region has the DNA TGTGCCAGCAGCCCCGCGGGGTCCGGGGAGCTGTTTTTT.